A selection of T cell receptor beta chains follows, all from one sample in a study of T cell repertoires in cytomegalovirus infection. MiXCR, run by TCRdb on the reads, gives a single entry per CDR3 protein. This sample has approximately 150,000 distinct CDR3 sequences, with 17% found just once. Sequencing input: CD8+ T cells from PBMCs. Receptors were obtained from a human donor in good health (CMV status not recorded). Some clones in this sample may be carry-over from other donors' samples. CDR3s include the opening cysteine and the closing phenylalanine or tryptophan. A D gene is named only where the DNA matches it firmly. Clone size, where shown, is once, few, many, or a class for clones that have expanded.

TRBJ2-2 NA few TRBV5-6 CASSATAGGELFF TGTGCCAGCAGCGCGACGGCAGGCGGGGAGCTGTTTTTT
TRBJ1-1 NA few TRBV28 CASSPEGGNLNTEAFF TGTGCCAGCAGTCCTGAAGGCGGCAACCTGAACACTGAAGCTTTCTTT
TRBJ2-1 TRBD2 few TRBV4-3 CASSQAALAAYNEQFF TGCGCCAGCAGCCAAGCGGCGCTAGCGGCCTACAATGAGCAGTTCTTC
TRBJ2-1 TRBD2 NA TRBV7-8 CASSWTSGIYNEQFF TGTGCCAGCAGCTGGACTAGCGGGATCTACAATGAGCAGTTCTTC
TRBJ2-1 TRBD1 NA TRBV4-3 CASSQEPGQGATYNEQFF TGCGCCAGCAGCCAAGAACCGGGACAGGGGGCCACCTACAATGAGCAGTTCTTC
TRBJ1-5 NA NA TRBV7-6 CASAQGADQPQHF TGTGCCAGCGCCCAGGGAGCCGATCAGCCCCAGCATTTT
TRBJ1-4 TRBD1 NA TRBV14 CASSAYRGGSSTNEKLFF TGTGCCAGCAGCGCCTACAGGGGTGGGAGCTCAACTAATGAAAAACTGTTTTTT
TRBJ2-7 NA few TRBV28 CASSLKGYKSFYEQYF TGTGCCAGCAGTTTGAAAGGCTATAAGTCCTTCTACGAGCAGTACTTC
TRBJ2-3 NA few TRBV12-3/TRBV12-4 CASSPGGAVHTDTQYF TGTGCCAGCAGCCCCGGCGGGGCGGTGCACACAGATACGCAGTATTTT
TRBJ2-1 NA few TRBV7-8 CASSLEGTVGRWEQFF TGTGCCAGCAGCTTAGAAGGGACTGTTGGGCGTTGGGAGCAGTTCTTC
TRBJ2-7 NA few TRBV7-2 CASSLGPLEQYF TGTGCCAGCAGCTTAGGACCGCTAGAGCAGTACTTC